Listed below are T cell receptor beta chains from one sample, sequenced in a study of blood T cell repertoires in COVID-19. Profiling relied on immunoSEQ multiplex PCR, and the TCRdb table lists in-frame clones only, not all of them. This sample yields a few hundred thousand clones, of which roughly 84% are seen a single time; roughly an eighth belongs to the top ten. Input material: peripheral blood. The receptors were gathered from a human donor in a cohort sampled during active COVID-19. CDR3s include the opening cysteine and the closing phenylalanine or tryptophan. Each record gives: J gene, V gene, CDR3 protein.

j_call: TRBJ2-1
v_call: TRBV7-9
cdr3_aa: CAGQVGAGGNYNEQFF

j_call: TRBJ2-3
v_call: TRBV19
cdr3_aa: CASRPRDSGTDTQYF

j_call: TRBJ2-3
v_call: TRBV7-2
cdr3_aa: CASSLEGGGTDTQYF

j_call: TRBJ1-1
v_call: TRBV2
cdr3_aa: CASSERGLAFF

j_call: TRBJ1-1
v_call: TRBV5-6
cdr3_aa: CASLQNRIGNAEAFF

j_call: TRBJ1-3
v_call: TRBV28
cdr3_aa: CASSSPGLRGNTIYF

j_call: TRBJ2-2
v_call: TRBV7-9
cdr3_aa: CASSLRLVVANTGELFF

j_call: TRBJ2-5
v_call: TRBV27
cdr3_aa: CASSLLSGVEGTQYF

j_call: TRBJ1-2
v_call: TRBV11-2
cdr3_aa: CASSSSTGGNGYTF

j_call: TRBJ2-5
v_call: TRBV24-1
cdr3_aa: CATSASGTQETQYF

j_call: TRBJ1-4
v_call: TRBV18
cdr3_aa: CASSLRTQAVEKLFF

j_call: TRBJ2-3
v_call: TRBV27
cdr3_aa: CATSSPSTDTQYF

j_call: TRBJ2-1
v_call: TRBV7-6
cdr3_aa: CASSPPSWESSYNEQFF

j_call: TRBJ1-1
v_call: TRBV15
cdr3_aa: CATSTALQKLVPEAFF

j_call: TRBJ2-7
v_call: TRBV28
cdr3_aa: CASSLLREQYF

j_call: TRBJ2-3
v_call: TRBV27
cdr3_aa: CASSRTGVDTQYF

j_call: TRBJ2-7
v_call: TRBV7-9
cdr3_aa: CASSSTGTGIYEQYF

j_call: TRBJ1-2
v_call: TRBV19
cdr3_aa: CASSIDHRRDGYTF

j_call: TRBJ1-5
v_call: TRBV19
cdr3_aa: CASSMDRARNQPQHF

j_call: TRBJ2-7
v_call: TRBV27
cdr3_aa: CASSLGPGQGVEQYF

j_call: TRBJ2-1
v_call: TRBV18
cdr3_aa: CASSFRAGVDNEQFF

j_call: TRBJ2-2
v_call: TRBV28
cdr3_aa: CASRSGPGGELFF

j_call: TRBJ2-7
v_call: TRBV9
cdr3_aa: CASSMDRGYEQYF

j_call: TRBJ2-1
v_call: TRBV23-1
cdr3_aa: CATPRYNEQFF

j_call: TRBJ2-7
v_call: TRBV7-9
cdr3_aa: CASSRGLAGHPSSYEQYF

j_call: TRBJ2-2
v_call: TRBV3-1/TRBV3-2
cdr3_aa: CASNRGTGELFF

j_call: TRBJ1-3
v_call: TRBV11-2
cdr3_aa: CASSFSRGFSGNTIYF

j_call: TRBJ2-1
v_call: TRBV14
cdr3_aa: CASSQAGVAGMHEQFF

j_call: TRBJ2-7
v_call: TRBV30
cdr3_aa: CAWAQAGSSYEQYF

j_call: TRBJ1-6
v_call: TRBV29-1
cdr3_aa: CSASTGGVSPLHF

j_call: TRBJ2-7
v_call: TRBV28
cdr3_aa: CASSLGLAGGYEQYF

j_call: TRBJ2-5
v_call: TRBV7-9
cdr3_aa: CASSSLLVQETQYF

j_call: TRBJ1-2
v_call: TRBV27
cdr3_aa: CASSSQGLRVPNYGYTF

j_call: TRBJ2-1
v_call: TRBV6-5
cdr3_aa: CASSYARGHNEQFF

j_call: TRBJ2-3
v_call: TRBV5-1
cdr3_aa: CASSSGLAGAFGDTQYF

j_call: TRBJ2-3
v_call: TRBV5-1
cdr3_aa: CASSPLTSGITDTQYF

j_call: TRBJ2-1
v_call: TRBV18
cdr3_aa: CASSRGASHNEQFF

j_call: TRBJ2-1
v_call: TRBV30
cdr3_aa: CAWATGGRADNEQFF

j_call: TRBJ2-4
v_call: TRBV9
cdr3_aa: CASNLDRGKNIQYF

j_call: TRBJ1-1
v_call: TRBV2
cdr3_aa: CASFYRTNTEAFF

j_call: TRBJ1-5
v_call: TRBV28
cdr3_aa: CASHPSNQPQHF

j_call: TRBJ2-3
v_call: TRBV18
cdr3_aa: CASRQQVSSTDTQYF

j_call: TRBJ1-4
v_call: TRBV5-5
cdr3_aa: CASTFSGQLNEKLFF

j_call: TRBJ2-7
v_call: TRBV5-1
cdr3_aa: CASSLASRGYVLYEQYF

j_call: TRBJ2-2
v_call: TRBV18
cdr3_aa: CASSPPTGTGELFF

j_call: TRBJ1-5
v_call: TRBV2
cdr3_aa: CASSGARLNQPQHF

j_call: TRBJ2-7
v_call: TRBV9
cdr3_aa: CASSVGGGTSGSGEQYF

j_call: TRBJ2-1
v_call: TRBV28
cdr3_aa: CASSLVRRDYNEQFF

j_call: TRBJ2-7
v_call: TRBV30
cdr3_aa: CAWRRRGAHEQYF

j_call: TRBJ2-6
v_call: TRBV28
cdr3_aa: CASSYHDGRDFGANVLTF

j_call: TRBJ2-5
v_call: TRBV3-1/TRBV3-2
cdr3_aa: CASSQDKVAGRYQETQYF

j_call: TRBJ1-3
v_call: TRBV5-1
cdr3_aa: CASSHSASGNTIYF

j_call: TRBJ2-6
v_call: TRBV4-1
cdr3_aa: CASSQDPQDRVSGANVLTF

j_call: TRBJ2-5
v_call: TRBV11-2
cdr3_aa: CASSLWSEGQETQYF

j_call: TRBJ2-7
v_call: TRBV5-6
cdr3_aa: CASSFLYYEQYF

j_call: TRBJ1-4
v_call: TRBV11-2
cdr3_aa: CASSLVQTPTILFF

j_call: TRBJ2-7
v_call: TRBV18
cdr3_aa: CASSLGTRHYEQYF

j_call: TRBJ1-1
v_call: TRBV28
cdr3_aa: CASSLINPYPNTEAFF

j_call: TRBJ1-5
v_call: TRBV28
cdr3_aa: CASSLLGTTGNSNQPQHF